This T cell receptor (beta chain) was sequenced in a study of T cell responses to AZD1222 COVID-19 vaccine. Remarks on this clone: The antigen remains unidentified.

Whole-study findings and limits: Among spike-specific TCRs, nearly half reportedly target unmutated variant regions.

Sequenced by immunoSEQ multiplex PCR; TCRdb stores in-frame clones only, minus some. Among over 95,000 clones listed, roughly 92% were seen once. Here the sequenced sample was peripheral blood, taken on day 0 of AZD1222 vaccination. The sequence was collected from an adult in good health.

The CDR3 DNA reads as TGTGCCTGGAGTTTGGGTGGAGAGCAGTACTTC. Its translation: CAWSLGGEQYF. The chain couples TRBV30 to TRBJ2-7; D gene unclear. This CDR3 is built from 11 residues. Germline CDR1 is GTSNPN and CDR2 is SVGIG (reference sequence). V was cut by 2 bases and J by 7 bases, with 9 bases left in between.